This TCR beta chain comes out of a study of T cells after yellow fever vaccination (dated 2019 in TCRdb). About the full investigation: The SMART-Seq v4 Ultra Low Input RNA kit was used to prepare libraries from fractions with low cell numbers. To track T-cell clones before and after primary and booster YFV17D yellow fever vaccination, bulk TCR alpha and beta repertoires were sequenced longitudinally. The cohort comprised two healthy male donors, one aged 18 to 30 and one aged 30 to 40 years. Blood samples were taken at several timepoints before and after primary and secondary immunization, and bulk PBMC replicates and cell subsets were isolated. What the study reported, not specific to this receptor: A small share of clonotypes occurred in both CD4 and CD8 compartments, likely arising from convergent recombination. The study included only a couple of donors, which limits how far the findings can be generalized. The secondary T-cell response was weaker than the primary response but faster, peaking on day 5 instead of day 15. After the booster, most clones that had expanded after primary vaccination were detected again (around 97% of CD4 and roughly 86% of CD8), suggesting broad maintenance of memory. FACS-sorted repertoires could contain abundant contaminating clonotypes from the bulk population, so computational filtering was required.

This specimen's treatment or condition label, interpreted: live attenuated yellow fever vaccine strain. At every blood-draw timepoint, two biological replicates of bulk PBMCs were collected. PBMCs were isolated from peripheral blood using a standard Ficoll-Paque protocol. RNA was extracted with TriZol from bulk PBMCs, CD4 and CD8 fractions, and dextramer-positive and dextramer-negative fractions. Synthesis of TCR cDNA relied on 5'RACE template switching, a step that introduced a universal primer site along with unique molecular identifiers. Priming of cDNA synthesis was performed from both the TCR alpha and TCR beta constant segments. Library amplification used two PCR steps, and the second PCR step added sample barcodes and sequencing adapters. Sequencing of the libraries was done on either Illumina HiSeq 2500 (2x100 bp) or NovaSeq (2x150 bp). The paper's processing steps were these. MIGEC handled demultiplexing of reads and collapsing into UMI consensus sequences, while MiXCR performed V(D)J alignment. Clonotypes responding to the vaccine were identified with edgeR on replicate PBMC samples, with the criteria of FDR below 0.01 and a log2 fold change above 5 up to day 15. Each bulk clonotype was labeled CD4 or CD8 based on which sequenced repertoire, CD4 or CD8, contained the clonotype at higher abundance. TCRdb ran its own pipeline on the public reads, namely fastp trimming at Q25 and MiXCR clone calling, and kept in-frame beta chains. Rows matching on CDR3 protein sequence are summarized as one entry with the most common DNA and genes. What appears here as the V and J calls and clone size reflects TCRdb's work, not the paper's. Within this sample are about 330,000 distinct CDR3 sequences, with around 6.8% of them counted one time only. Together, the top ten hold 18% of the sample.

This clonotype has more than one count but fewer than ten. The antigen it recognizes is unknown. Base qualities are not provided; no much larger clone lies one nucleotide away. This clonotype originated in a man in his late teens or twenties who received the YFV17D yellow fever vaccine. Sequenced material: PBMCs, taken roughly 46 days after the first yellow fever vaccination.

The DNA sequence is as follows: TGCGCCAGCAGCTTGGAGCCGACCAGCTATGGCTACACCTTC. Its translation reads: CASSLEPTSYGYTF. The receptor chain draws on TRBV5-1 and TRBJ1-2, with the D gene uncertain. Counted from cysteine to phenylalanine, this CDR3 has 14 amino acids. Just the 42-base CDR3 DNA is kept, in frame starting at base 1. CDR1 and CDR2 are drawn from the germline V gene: SGHRS, YFSETQ. The trim is 0 bases for V and 4 bases for J, with a gap of 10 bases between the germline ends.